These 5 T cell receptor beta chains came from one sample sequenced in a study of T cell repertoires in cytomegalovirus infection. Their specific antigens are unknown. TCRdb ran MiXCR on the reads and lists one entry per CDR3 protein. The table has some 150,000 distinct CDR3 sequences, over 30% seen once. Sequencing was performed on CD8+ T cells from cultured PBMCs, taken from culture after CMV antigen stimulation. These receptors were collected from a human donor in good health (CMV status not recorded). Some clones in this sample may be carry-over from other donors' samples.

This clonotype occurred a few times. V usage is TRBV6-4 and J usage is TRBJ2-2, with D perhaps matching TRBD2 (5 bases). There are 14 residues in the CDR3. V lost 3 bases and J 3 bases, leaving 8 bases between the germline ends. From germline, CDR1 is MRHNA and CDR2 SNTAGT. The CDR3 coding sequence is TGTGCCAGCAGTGAACTAGGAGACACCGGGGAGCTGTTTTTT. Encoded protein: CASSELGDTGELFF.

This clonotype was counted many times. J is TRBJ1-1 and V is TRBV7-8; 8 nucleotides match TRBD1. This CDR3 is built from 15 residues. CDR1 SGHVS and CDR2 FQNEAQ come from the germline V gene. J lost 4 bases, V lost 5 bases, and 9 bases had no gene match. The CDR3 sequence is CASSRETGDGTEAFF. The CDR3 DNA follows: TGTGCCAGCAGCCGAGAGACAGGGGATGGCACTGAAGCTTTCTTT.

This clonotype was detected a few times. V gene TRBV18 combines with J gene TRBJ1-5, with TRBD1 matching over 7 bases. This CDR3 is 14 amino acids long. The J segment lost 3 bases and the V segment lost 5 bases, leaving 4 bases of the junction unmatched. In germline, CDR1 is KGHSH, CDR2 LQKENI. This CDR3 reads CASSETGPNQPQHF. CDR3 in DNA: TGTGCCAGCTCAGAGACAGGGCCCAATCAGCCCCAGCATTTT.

The CDR3 DNA sequence: TGTGCCAGCAGCCCTCAGGACCTAACCGCTGGGGAGACCCAGTACTTC. Translating it yields CASSPQDLTAGETQYF. The J gene is TRBJ2-5, the V gene TRBV7-2; D gene uncertain. This CDR3 comprises 16 residues. V was clipped by 5 bases and J by 5 bases, with 21 bases between them. Germline CDR1 and CDR2: SGHTA and FQGNSA. Drawing the rest from reference TRBV7-2 and TRBJ2-5, the complete variable domain is GAGVSQSPSNKVTEKGKDVELRCDPISGHTALYWYRQSLGQGLEFLIYFQGNSAPDKSGLPSDRFSAERTGGSVSTLTIQRTQQEDSAVYLCASSPQDLTAGETQYFGPGTRLLVL.

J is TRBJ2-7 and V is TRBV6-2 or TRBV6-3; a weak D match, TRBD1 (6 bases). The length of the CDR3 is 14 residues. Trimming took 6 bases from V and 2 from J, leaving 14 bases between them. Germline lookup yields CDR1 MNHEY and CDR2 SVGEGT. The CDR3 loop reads CASRRTGPPYEQYF. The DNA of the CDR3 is TGTGCCAGCAGACGCACAGGGCCACCCTACGAGCAGTACTTC.